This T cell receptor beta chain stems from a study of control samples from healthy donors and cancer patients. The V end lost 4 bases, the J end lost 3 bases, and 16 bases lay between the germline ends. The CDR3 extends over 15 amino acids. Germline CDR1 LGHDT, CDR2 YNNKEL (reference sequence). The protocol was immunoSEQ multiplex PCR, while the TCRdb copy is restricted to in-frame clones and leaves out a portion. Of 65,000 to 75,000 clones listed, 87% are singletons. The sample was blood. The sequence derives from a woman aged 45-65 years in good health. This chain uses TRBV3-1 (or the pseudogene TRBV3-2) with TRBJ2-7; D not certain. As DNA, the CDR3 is TGTGCCAGCAGCCCCAGGCCGGGCCCACACTACGAGCAGTACTTC. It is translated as CASSPRPGPHYEQYF.